This T cell receptor (beta chain) was captured in a study of shared clonotypes between healthy human individuals. Using about 220 ng DNA, roughly 33,000 T cell genomes, the sorted-subset replicate PCRs were run. Assay used: immunoSEQ multiplex PCR; TCRdb lists only in-frame clones, some missing. Counted here are 2,500,000 or so clones, under 95% occurring once; the ten biggest clones make up roughly 0.39%. The CDR3 spans 14 residues. Germline V gives CDR1 SGHTA, CDR2 FQGNSA. J lost 5 bases, V lost 6 bases, and 8 bases had no gene match. General study findings and limits: With few donors, the genetic and exposure-history diversity represented was limited.

This clone has just one count. Its antigen is as yet unknown. This sequence joins TRBV7-2 and TRBJ2-7; 9 bases fit TRBD1. The sequenced sample was naive CD4+ T cells from PBMCs. Subset here: CD45RA+ positively selected. The source is a man younger than 30 in good health. Some clones in this sample may be carry-over from other donors' samples. The CDR3 loop reads CASSEIGTGHEQYF. The CDR3 DNA follows: TGTGCCAGCAGTGAGATCGGGACAGGGCACGAGCAGTACTTC.